Included here is one T cell receptor (beta chain) sequence, with context. The sample comes from a study of monozygotic twins with inflammatory bowel disease. The CDR3 has 13 residues. CDR1 is GTSNPN and CDR2 is SVGIG in the germline V gene (reference sequence). From its re-call of the 5' RACE reads, TCRdb lists each CDR3 protein once, without DNA. The table lists roughly 150,000 distinct CDR3 sequences. This chain uses TRBV30 with TRBJ1-1; TCRdb returns TRBD1, unconfirmable since there is no DNA. The sequencing sample was made of blood. This TCR was sampled from a human donor with ulcerative colitis or Crohn's disease, or a healthy co-twin of an affected twin (not recorded which). The chain's CDR3 is CALRQGGNTEAFF.